This T cell receptor beta chain is drawn from a study of blood T cell repertoires in COVID-19. Some clones are missing from TCRdb's copy, which holds only in-frame ones; the method was immunoSEQ multiplex PCR. The sample has some 94,000 clones; roughly nine tenths are singletons. Trimming took 6 bases from V and 3 from J; bases not matched to a gene: 9. This CDR3 contains 16 residues. Germline V CDR1 and CDR2: WSHSY, SAAADI. This TCR came from a woman aged 60-70 years with COVID-19, enrolled during active disease. The genes are TRBV10-2 and TRBJ2-3; 10 bases are shared with TRBD2. The source material was peripheral blood. The CDR3 sequence is CASRVTSGVGTDTQYF. The CDR3 DNA reads as TGCGCCAGCAGGGTAACTAGCGGGGTGGGGACAGATACGCAGTATTTT.